The 10 T cell receptor beta chains presented below share a single source sample, sequenced in a study of cytomegalovirus exposure and HLA in healthy donors. The assay was immunoSEQ multiplex PCR, and TCRdb's table has in-frame clones only and misses some. The table shows tens of thousands of clones, with 90% to 95% occurring only once. Sequenced input: PBMCs. The source of these receptors is a woman in her twenties or thirties in good health and CMV-seronegative.

This clone appeared a single time. The V and J genes are TRBV9 and TRBJ2-5; a weak D match, TRBD2 (5 bases). The CDR3 length is 12 residues. The germline V and J ends were trimmed by 4 bases and 4 bases, with 8 bases remaining between them. CDR1 is SGDLS and CDR2 is YYNGEE in the germline V gene. DNA for the CDR3: TGTGCCAGCAGCCGAGAGGGAGAGACCCAGTACTTC. Translation: CASSREGETQYF.

The rearrangement links TRBV9 to TRBJ1-4, with D perhaps matching TRBD1 (6 bases). The CDR3 extends over 15 amino acids. Trimming removed 4 bases at V and 2 bases at J, with 12 bases between. Per germline, CDR1 SGDLS and CDR2 YYNGEE. CDR3 bases: TGTGCCAGCAGCTCACTGGGGGCTACTAATGAAAAACTGTTTTTT. This gives the protein CASSSLGATNEKLFF.

The V gene is TRBV10-3, the J gene TRBJ1-1; D is undetermined. Trimming shortened V by 2 bases and J by 5 bases, and 15 bases separated the two germline ends. The CDR3 is 15 residues long. The germline CDR1 and CDR2 sequences are ENHRY and SYGVKD. The DNA of the CDR3 is TGTGCCATCAGTGAGCCCCTCCGGGGTGGGACTGAAGCTTTCTTT. It encodes CAISEPLRGGTEAFF.

The chain employs TRBV27 and TRBJ2-3; a weak D match, TRBD2 (6 bases). The CDR3 extends over 14 amino acids. CDR1 and CDR2 (germline): MNHEY, SMNVEV (reference sequence). Trimming pared 6 bases from V and 2 bases from J, leaving 12 bases between. In DNA, the CDR3 is TGTGCCAGCAGACCGGACTATGCCACAGATACGCAGTATTTT. Its protein product is CASRPDYATDTQYF.

V usage is TRBV28 and J usage is TRBJ2-4, with 7 positions matching TRBD1. CDR3 length equals 15 residues. With 2 bases clipped from V and 7 bases from J, the junction kept 8 bases outside the gene matches. The germline V gene encodes CDR1 MDHEN and CDR2 SYDVKM. This CDR3 is CASSLPTGPFNIQYF. The CDR3, as DNA: TGTGCCAGCAGTTTACCGACAGGGCCATTCAACATTCAGTACTTC.

The V call is TRBV5-5, the J call TRBJ2-1; TRBD1 matches at 11 bases. Germline assignment: CDR1 SGHKS and CDR2 YYEKEE (reference sequence). Trimming at V came to 2 bases and at J to 5 bases, leaving 15 bases not matched to a gene. The CDR3 has 19 amino acids. The CDR3 region is CASSFPPDRGQGGDNEQFF. The CDR3 region has the DNA TGTGCCAGCAGCTTCCCCCCGGACAGGGGGCAAGGTGGTGACAATGAGCAGTTCTTC.

The genes are TRBV5-1 and TRBJ1-5; tentative D call: TRBD1 (5 bases). Germline lookup yields CDR1 SGHRS and CDR2 YFSETQ. Trimming took 0 bases from V and 4 from J, leaving 8 bases between them. The CDR3 runs 14 residues. CDR3 amino acids: CASSLEAGNQPQHF. In DNA form, the CDR3 reads TGCGCCAGCAGCTTGGAGGCAGGGAATCAGCCCCAGCATTTT. Full variable domain (missing parts from reference TRBV5-1 and TRBJ1-5): KAGVTQTPRYLIKTRGQQVTLSCSPISGHRSVSWYQQTPGQGLQFLFEYFSETQRNKGNFPGRFSGRQFSNSRSEMNVSTLELGDSALYLCASSLEAGNQPQHFGDGTRLSIL.

The chain is built from TRBV7-8 and TRBJ2-7, with a weak D call TRBD2 (6 bases). V lost 5 bases and J lost 4, with 15 bases in between. This CDR3 contains 14 residues. CDR1 and CDR2 from the germline V gene are SGHVS and FQNEAQ. The CDR3 DNA reads as TGTGCCAGCAGCCGGGACGGGGCGGGGTACGAGCAGTACTTC. This encodes CASSRDGAGYEQYF.

The chain uses TRBV11-2 and TRBJ2-1; 9 bases agree with TRBD2. CDR1 is SGHAT, CDR2 FQNNGV, per germline. The CDR3 is 15 amino acids. The V and J ends lost 5 bases and 9 bases, in that order; junction bases with no gene match: 11. The CDR3 loop reads CASSETSGELVEQFF. The CDR3 DNA reads as TGTGCCAGCAGCGAGACTAGCGGAGAGTTGGTTGAGCAGTTCTTC.

V and J are TRBV9 and TRBJ1-5; a weak D match, TRBD1 (5 bases). V was shortened by 3 bases and J by 8 bases, with 15 bases between the two germline ends. The CDR3 spans 14 residues. Germline loops: CDR1 SGDLS, CDR2 YYNGEE. For the CDR3, the DNA is TGTGCCAGCAGCGCGGAGGGTGTAGGGGAGCCCCAGCATTTT. Its translation is CASSAEGVGEPQHF. Supplemented by reference TRBV9 and TRBJ1-5, the full variable domain reads DSGVTQTPKHLITATGQRVTLRCSPRSGDLSVYWYQQSLDQGLQFLIQYYNGEERAKGNILERFSAQQFPDLHSELNLSSLELGDSALYFCASSAEGVGEPQHFGDGTRLSIL.